A single sample gave rise to the 2 T cell receptor beta chains below, sequenced in a study of blood T cell repertoires in COVID-19. Method: immunoSEQ multiplex PCR; TCRdb's copy keeps in-frame clones and lacks some. The profile shows under 300,000 clones, about nine tenths of them singletons. Material for sequencing was peripheral blood. The receptors stem from a man in his fifties with acute or convalescent COVID-19.

The rearrangement joins TRBV29-1 to TRBJ1-1; D perhaps matches TRBD1 (5 bases). Trimming left V 0 bases short and J 4 bases short, with 12 bases between. Germline V gene sequence: CDR1 SQVTM, CDR2 ANQGSEA. The CDR3 runs to 14 residues. CDR3 amino acids: CSVEEQRQSTEAFF. The CDR3 nucleotides are TGCAGCGTTGAAGAGCAGAGACAGTCCACTGAAGCTTTCTTT.

The chain couples TRBV12-5 to TRBJ2-1; no firm D call. In germline, CDR1 is LGHNT, CDR2 FRNRAP. The CDR3 runs 13 residues. The germline V and J ends were trimmed by 1 base and 7 bases, with 8 bases remaining between them. CDR3 protein: CASGLAPRNEQFF. The CDR3 DNA sequence: TGTGCTAGTGGTTTGGCTCCCCGGAATGAGCAGTTCTTC. The full variable domain, completed using reference TRBV12-5 and TRBJ2-1, is DARVTQTPRHKVTEMGQEVTMRCQPILGHNTVFWYRQTMMQGLELLAYFRNRAPLDDSGMPKDRFSAEMPDATLATLKIQPSEPRDSAVYFCASGLAPRNEQFFGPGTRLTVL.